This TCR beta chain was sequenced for a study of T-cell memory formation after mild COVID-19. Study-wide results and caveats: Contracting CD4+ clones were located mainly in CM and EM, and CD8+ clones in EMRA. Day 15 to 85 contracting clones showed balanced CD4/CD8; later expanders leaned CD4+.

There are a few counts of this clonotype. The antigen is undetermined. The CDR3 runs to 15 residues. Germline loops: CDR1 SGHRS, CDR2 YFSETQ. V was pared by 0 bases and J by 0 bases, with 9 bases between. TCRdb re-derived calls from the 5' RACE reads in MiXCR, one entry per CDR3 protein. The sample carries around 390,000 distinct CDR3 sequences, about 15% recorded once. Sequences were obtained from PBMCs or a T cell subset sorted from them (not recorded which). This chain connects TRBV5-1 to TRBJ1-1; possible D gene TRBD1, 5 bases. This receptor was taken from a man aged 18 to 30 who had mild COVID-19 (a few samples of this study predate the infection). Cell type and time point are not known. CDR3 in amino acids: CASSLGQPLNTEAFF. For the CDR3, the DNA is TGCGCCAGCAGCTTGGGACAGCCACTGAACACTGAAGCTTTCTTT.